Listed below are T cell receptor beta chains from one sample, sequenced in a study of technical replicates of blood from a handful of donors. Method: immunoSEQ multiplex PCR; TCRdb's copy keeps in-frame clones and lacks some. The table lists around 69,000 clones, approximately 97% of them singletons, with approximately 0.2% in the top ten. Sequenced: T cells isolated from PBMCs. The receptor source for this set is a human donor in good health. The CDR3 runs from the conserved cysteine through the conserved F or W. A D gene is named only where the DNA matches it firmly. Size is stated for part of the rows, as once, few or many counts, or as a class when the clone is expanded.

abundance	v_gene	d_gene	j_gene	CDR3nt	CDR3aa
.	TRBV11-3	TRBD2	TRBJ2-1	TGTGCCAGCAGCTTAGAGGGGCTAGCGGGGGCACGGCCCGTTTACAATGAGCAGTTCTTC	CASSLEGLAGARPVYNEQFF
.	TRBV27	TRBD1	TRBJ2-7	TGTGCCAGCAGTTCAAGGACAGGGTTGAGCGAGCAGTACTTC	CASSSRTGLSEQYF
.	TRBV5-4	TRBD1	TRBJ1-2	TGTGCCAGCAGCTTCCAGGACAGGGTGAATGGCTACACCTTC	CASSFQDRVNGYTF
.	TRBV5-8	TRBD1	TRBJ1-1	TGTGCCAGCAGCTTGTTAAGGACAGGGGCGCAAGCTTTCTTT	CASSLLRTGAQAFF
.	TRBV20-1	.	TRBJ2-7	TGCAGTGCGGGGCGGGGTAACGAGCAGTACTTC	CSAGRGNEQYF
.	TRBV2	.	TRBJ2-4	TGTGCCAGCAGCGATCGTCGCGGGATAGTTGTTTCCAAAAACATTCAGTACTTC	CASSDRRGIVVSKNIQYF
.	TRBV4-1	.	TRBJ2-7	TGCGCCAGCAGCCAAGAGTGGAGGAACTCCTACGAGCAGTACTTC	CASSQEWRNSYEQYF
.	TRBV4-1	TRBD2	TRBJ2-7	TGCGCCAGCAGCCATCCTGGACTAGCACCTTGGGAGCAGTACTTC	CASSHPGLAPWEQYF
.	TRBV7-9	.	TRBJ2-7	TGTGCCAGCAGCTTACTGGCCACAGCCTACGAGCAGTACTTC	CASSLLATAYEQYF
once	TRBV5-4	.	TRBJ2-7	TGTGCCAGCAGCATGGACCGGTACGAGCAGTACTTC	CASSMDRYEQYF
once	TRBV28	TRBD1	TRBJ2-1	TGTGCCAGCAGTTTAGAGGACAGGGCGTACAATGAGCAGTTCTTC	CASSLEDRAYNEQFF
.	TRBV19	.	TRBJ2-1	TGTGCCAGTAGTGGGGTCCGGGGTAATCCCTACAATGAGCAGTTCTTC	CASSGVRGNPYNEQFF
.	TRBV7-9	TRBD1	TRBJ1-2	TGTGCCAGCAGCTTAGTTTTCCGTCGGGACAGATCTAACTATGGCTACACCTTC	CASSLVFRRDRSNYGYTF
few	TRBV4-1	.	TRBJ1-1	TGCGCCAGCAGCCGATCAGACAGACCGAACACTGAAGCTTTCTTT	CASSRSDRPNTEAFF
.	TRBV7-6	.	TRBJ1-4	TGTGCCAGCAGCTTAGACAGGGTAAATGAAAAACTGTTTTTT	CASSLDRVNEKLFF
.	TRBV10-3	.	TRBJ2-7	TGTGCCATCAGCCAGGGGCGACGCGAGCAGTACTTC	CAISQGRREQYF
.	TRBV6-5	.	TRBJ1-5	TGTGCCAGCAGACCACTCTATAGCAATCAGCCCCAGCATTTT	CASRPLYSNQPQHF
.	TRBV18	TRBD1	TRBJ1-1	TGTGCCAGCTCACCAGGACAGGGGAACACTGAAGCTTTCTTT	CASSPGQGNTEAFF
.	TRBV5-1	TRBD2	TRBJ2-2	TGCGCCAGCAGCGGATCTAGCGGGAGTGGCACCGGGGAGCTGTTTTTT	CASSGSSGSGTGELFF
.	TRBV4-2	.	TRBJ1-1	TGTGCCAGCAGCCAAGATAGCTCGGCTTTCTTT	CASSQDSSAFF
.	TRBV27	TRBD1	TRBJ1-1	TGTGCCACTAGGACAGGAGACACTGAAGCTTTCTTT	CATRTGDTEAFF
.	TRBV5-1	TRBD1	TRBJ2-5	TGCGCCAGCAGCTTGGAACAGGGGTTGGAGACCCAGTACTTC	CASSLEQGLETQYF
.	TRBV19	TRBD1	TRBJ2-5	TGTGCCAGTAGTGCTCCGGGACAGGGAGGCGAGACCCAGTACTTC	CASSAPGQGGETQYF
.	TRBV2	TRBD2	TRBJ2-7	TGTGCCAGCAGGCCGACTAGCGGGGGCGACGAGCAGTACTTC	CASRPTSGGDEQYF
.	TRBV2	.	TRBJ2-7	TGTGCCAGCAGTCGAGAATACGAGCAGTACTTC	CASSREYEQYF
.	TRBV4-1	TRBD1	TRBJ1-4	TGCGCCAGCAGCCAAGGGAGGGTAGGACAGGGTGGGGAAAAACTGTTTTTT	CASSQGRVGQGGEKLFF
.	TRBV18	TRBD1	TRBJ2-1	TGTGCCAGCTCACCGGGGACAGGGGGCGAAAGCTCCTACAATGAGCAGTTCTTC	CASSPGTGGESSYNEQFF
.	TRBV19	TRBD2	TRBJ2-1	TGTGCCAGTAGTATGTTGTACGGCGGGAGGATCCATGAGCAGTTCTTC	CASSMLYGGRIHEQFF
.	TRBV28	TRBD1	TRBJ2-5	TGTGCCAGCAGTCGGCGGGGACAGGGGGCGTTAGGAGAGACCCAGTACTTC	CASSRRGQGALGETQYF
.	TRBV7-6	TRBD2	TRBJ2-7	TGTGCCAGCAGCTCAACCGGGACTAGCGGGAGTGGTGAGCAGTACTTC	CASSSTGTSGSGEQYF
.	TRBV10-1	.	TRBJ2-2	TGCGCCAGCAGCCGGGACACCGCGAACACCGGGGAGCTGTTTTTT	CASSRDTANTGELFF
.	TRBV2	TRBD1	TRBJ2-4	TGTGCCAGCCGTAGACAGGGAGCCAAAAACATTCAGTACTTC	CASRRQGAKNIQYF
.	TRBV5-4	.	TRBJ2-1	TGTGCCAGCAGCTGGGAGTCTAATGAGCAGTTCTTC	CASSWESNEQFF
.	TRBV10-1	.	TRBJ2-2	TGCGCCAGCAGTGAGTCGAGGTCGAACACCGGGGAGCTGTTTTTT	CASSESRSNTGELFF
.	TRBV4-1	.	TRBJ2-7	TGCGCCAGCAGCCAAGATGGCCACGAGCAGTACTTC	CASSQDGHEQYF
.	TRBV5-6	TRBD1	TRBJ2-1	TGTGCCAGCAGCTTTTATTTGACAGGGGGTGGCAATGAGCAGTTCTTC	CASSFYLTGGGNEQFF
.	TRBV6-1	.	TRBJ2-7	TGTGCCAGCAGGGAACGGGACTCCCGACCCTACGAGCAGTACTTC	CASRERDSRPYEQYF
.	TRBV5-1	TRBD1	TRBJ2-3	TGCGCCAGCAGCCCCAGCCCAGGACAGGGAGGAACAGATACGCAGTATTTT	CASSPSPGQGGTDTQYF
.	TRBV4-2	.	TRBJ2-3	TGTGCCAGCCAAACCGGGGTCCCAGATACGCAGTATTTT	CASQTGVPDTQYF
.	TRBV5-6	TRBD2	TRBJ2-7	TGTGCCAGCAGTTACCGACCCGGGACTAGACTTTCTGGCGAGCAGTACTTC	CASSYRPGTRLSGEQYF
.	TRBV4-1	.	TRBJ1-2	TGCGCCAGCAGCCCCGAGAAGGGGGGGTCTCGCTATGGCTACACCTTC	CASSPEKGGSRYGYTF